The sequence of this TCR beta chain was determined in a study of blood T cells in healthy people across ages. A few counts support this clonotype. Germline V gene data show CDR1 as MGHRA and CDR2 as YSYEKL. The CDR3 sequence is 15 residues long. Unmatched junction bases numbered 4, after V lost 0 bases and J lost 5 bases. With a J-beta primer mix and a sample-barcoded 5' primer, a second PCR ran about 7 to 11 cycles. Each cDNA molecule carried a tag from a template-switch adaptor that contained 12 random nucleotides. TCRdb itself ran the 5' RACE reads through MiXCR, one entry per CDR3 protein. The data contain over 1,200,000 distinct CDR3 sequences, almost 60% of them singletons.

The receptor was isolated from a man aged 18 to 29 in good health. The sequenced sample was blood. This chain connects TRBV4-1 to TRBJ2-5, with 9 positions matching TRBD1. CDR3 nucleotide sequence: TGCGCCAGCAGCCAAGATGACAGGGGGTGGGAGACCCAGTACTTC. Encoded protein: CASSQDDRGWETQYF.